The 20 T cell receptor beta chains given below trace back to one sample, sequenced in a study of blood T cells in healthy people across ages (dated by TCRdb to about 2015). Library prep was done by 5' RACE. For sequencing, an Illumina HiSeq 2500 was employed. The second PCR ran for about 7 to 11 cycles and used a J-beta primer mix along with a sample-barcoded 5' primer. TCRdb redid the processing of the public reads, applying fastp at Q25 and MiXCR, and retained in-frame beta chains. When rows share a CDR3 protein, they turn into one entry using the most common DNA and genes. Here the sample has 600,000 to 1,000,000 distinct CDR3 sequences; 20% to 25% occur a single time. 3.7% of the sample lies in the top ten. These data are also associated with another study on T cells of mothers and their children.

Sequencing was carried out using blood. These receptor sequences come from a boy younger than 18 in good health.

This chain joins TRBV6-2 or TRBV6-3 and TRBJ1-5; D not certain. Germline V gives CDR1 MNHEY, CDR2 SVGEGT. The CDR3 loop spans 14 amino acids. The V end lost 6 bases, the J end lost 0 bases, and 9 bases lay between the germline ends. The CDR3 region has the DNA TGTGCCAGCAGAAACGGTGGTAGCAATCAGCCCCAGCATTTT. It encodes CASRNGGSNQPQHF.

This chain joins TRBV6-4 and TRBJ1-1; unclear D gene. Germline V gene lookup returns CDR1 MRHNA and CDR2 SNTAGT. V was shortened by 0 bases and J by 6 bases, with 23 bases between the two germline ends. The CDR3 has 18 amino acids. CDR3 nucleotide sequence: TGTGCCAGCAGTGACTCTAACAAGGGTCGGCAGAATGGCGCTGAAGCTTTCTTT. The encoded protein is CASSDSNKGRQNGAEAFF.

The V and J genes are TRBV5-1 and TRBJ2-3; 15 bases map to TRBD2. The V gene's germline CDR1 is SGHRS and CDR2 YFSETQ. V lost 3 bases to trimming and J lost 4 bases; unmatched junction nucleotides: 9. The CDR3 has 18 amino acids. CDR3 in amino acids: CASSSQGTSGRRSDTQYF. As DNA, the CDR3 is TGCGCCAGCAGCTCTCAAGGGACTAGCGGGAGGCGATCAGATACGCAGTATTTT. Variable domain in full (rest from reference TRBV5-1 and TRBJ2-3): KAGVTQTPRYLIKTRGQQVTLSCSPISGHRSVSWYQQTPGQGLQFLFEYFSETQRNKGNFPGRFSGRQFSNSRSEMNVSTLELGDSALYLCASSSQGTSGRRSDTQYFGPGTRLTVL.

This clonotype was detected a few times. The chain recombines TRBV5-5 with TRBJ2-1; TRBD1 might be the D (5 bases). CDR1 and CDR2 from the germline V gene are SGHKS and YYEKEE (reference sequence). Between the trimmed V and J ends, which lost 3 bases and 0 bases, there was a span of 16 bases. This CDR3 is built from 17 residues. CDR3 in amino acids: CASSSRIQGGSYNEQFF. The CDR3 bases are TGTGCCAGCAGCTCCCGGATTCAGGGCGGCTCCTACAATGAGCAGTTCTTC.

This clonotype occurred a few times. This CDR3 is CASSPKEKLFF. The CDR3 bases are TGTGCCAGCAGCCCAAAGGAAAAACTGTTTTTT. This chain links TRBV7-9 with TRBJ1-4; D remains unclear. Germline lookup yields CDR1 SEHNR and CDR2 FQNEAQ (reference sequence). V lost 5 bases to trimming and J lost 8 bases, with 6 bases between them. The CDR3 extends over 11 amino acids.

This rearrangement joins TRBV27 to TRBJ2-3; D is perhaps TRBD1 or TRBD2 (5 bases each). The CDR3 extends over 14 amino acids. The V end lost 2 bases, the J end lost 5 bases, and 11 bases lay between the germline ends. In germline, CDR1 is MNHEY, CDR2 SMNVEV (reference sequence). Here the CDR3 reads CASSLVEGRDTQYF. The DNA for the CDR3 is TGTGCCAGCAGTTTAGTTGAGGGGAGAGATACGCAGTATTTT.

The chain couples TRBV2 to TRBJ1-6; D ambiguous. From germline, CDR1 is SNHLY and CDR2 FYNNEI. V was cut by 9 bases and J by 8 bases, with 11 bases left in between. This CDR3 is 12 amino acids long. The CDR3 nucleotides are TGTGCCAGTCGACAAAACCATTCACCCCTCCACTTT. Its protein is CASRQNHSPLHF.

This clonotype occurred a few times. The CDR3 is CSARDMAGSSVFNSPLHF. The DNA for the CDR3 is TGCAGTGCTAGAGATATGGCAGGATCGTCAGTTTTCAATTCACCCCTCCACTTT. The rearrangement links TRBV20-1 to TRBJ1-6; D unresolved. V was shortened by 0 bases and J by 7 bases, with 22 bases between the two germline ends. The CDR3 loop spans 18 amino acids. Germline lookup yields CDR1 DFQATT and CDR2 SNEGSKA (reference sequence).

This sequence joins TRBV29-1 and TRBJ1-4; the D is unclear. Germline CDR1 SQVTM, CDR2 ANQGSEA. V lost 3 bases and J 4 bases, leaving 9 bases between the germline ends. The CDR3 covers 13 residues. CDR3 amino acids: CSVEAESNEKLFF. The DNA of the CDR3 is TGCAGCGTTGAGGCGGAAAGTAATGAAAAACTGTTTTTT.

This chain uses TRBV7-2 with TRBJ2-3; D ambiguous. The CDR3 has 11 amino acids. Germline V CDR1 and CDR2: SGHTA, FQGNSA. V was cut by 5 bases and J by 8 bases, with 8 bases left in between. CDR3 sequence (DNA): TGTGCCAGCAGCGACCTCGCTACGCAGTATTTT. This translates into CASSDLATQYF. Filled out from reference TRBV7-2 and TRBJ2-3, the complete variable domain reads GAGVSQSPSNKVTEKGKDVELRCDPISGHTALYWYRQSLGQGLEFLIYFQGNSAPDKSGLPSDRFSAERTGGSVSTLTIQRTQQEDSAVYLCASSDLATQYFGPGTRLTVL.

This rearrangement joins TRBV5-1 to TRBJ2-7, with 7 bases fitting TRBD1. This CDR3 contains 12 residues. The ends lost 4 bases at V and 6 bases at J; junction bases unmatched: 4. Looked up from germline, CDR1 is SGHRS and CDR2 is YFSETQ. The CDR3 reads CASSLHRGEQYF. CDR3 bases: TGCGCCAGCAGCCTTCACAGGGGCGAGCAGTACTTC.

This chain connects TRBV20-1 to TRBJ1-6; tentative D call: TRBD1 (5 bases). This CDR3 region has 14 residues. Germline CDR1 reads DFQATT; CDR2 reads SNEGSKA (reference sequence). The V gene lost 7 bases and the J gene lost 6 bases, with 16 bases spanning the gap. The CDR3 DNA sequence: TGCAGTGTGAGGGGCGTCAGGGTTAATTCACCCCTCCACTTT. Translated: CSVRGVRVNSPLHF.

The chain uses TRBV27 and TRBJ2-1, with D maybe TRBD2 (6 bases). Germline assignment: CDR1 MNHEY and CDR2 SMNVEV (reference sequence). CDR3 length: 14 amino acids. V was cut by 10 bases and J by 2 bases, with 15 bases left in between. The CDR3 sequence: CATRLRGTYNEQFF. The CDR3, as DNA: TGTGCCACCCGCCTCCGGGGGACCTACAATGAGCAGTTCTTC.

This clonotype showed up just a few times. This chain joins TRBV7-2 and TRBJ2-7; D gene uncertain. The CDR3 spans 15 residues. Trimming removed 5 bases from V and 3 bases from J, with 17 bases in between. Germline CDR1 and CDR2: SGHTA and FQGNSA. CDR3 amino acids: CASSQSPGASYEQYF. The DNA for the CDR3 is TGTGCCAGCAGCCAGTCCCCGGGCGCAAGCTACGAGCAGTACTTC.

This clonotype has more than one count but fewer than ten. The chain employs TRBV12-3 or TRBV12-4 and TRBJ1-5, with a weak D call TRBD1 (6 bases). This CDR3 region has 13 residues. V was trimmed by 1 base and J by 9 bases, leaving 10 bases between them. The DNA of the CDR3 is TGTGCCAGCAGTTTAGACGGGGGGCTGCCCCAGCATTTT. It translates to CASSLDGGLPQHF.

This clonotype was detected only a few times. The chain has TRBV6-1 and TRBJ1-1; D is undetermined. The CDR3 covers 11 residues. V was clipped by 9 bases and J by 2 bases, with 7 bases between them. Germline CDR1 MNHNS, CDR2 SASEGT. The CDR3, as DNA: TGTGCCAGTAGGCCCAACACTGAAGCTTTCTTT. It specifies CASRPNTEAFF.

The chain recombines TRBV4-3 with TRBJ2-1; D gene uncertain. This CDR3 has 14 residues. V shed 0 bases and J shed 4 bases, with 7 bases lying between them. Germline CDR1 LGHNA, CDR2 YSLEER. CDR3 sequence reads: CASSQDYRYNEQFF. CDR3 sequence (DNA): TGCGCCAGCAGCCAAGACTACCGTTACAATGAGCAGTTCTTC.

The chain has TRBV4-1 and TRBJ2-1; D is unclear. The DNA matches TRBJ2-7 better at its end, which makes the J call doubtful. CDR1 MGHRA and CDR2 YSYEKL come from the germline V gene. The CDR3 has 15 amino acids. In DNA form, the CDR3 reads TGCGCCAGCAGCCAAAACAGAGTCCTTACCTACGAGCAGTACTTC. This gives the protein CASSQNRVLTYEQYF.

Only a few counts were recorded for this clonotype. The genes are TRBV7-2 and TRBJ1-5, with TRBD1 matching 8 bases. CDR3 length equals 17 residues. With 2 bases clipped from V and 2 bases from J, the junction kept 8 bases outside the gene matches. Germline V CDR1 and CDR2: SGHTA, FQGNSA. CDR3: CASSLRSGGAGNQPQHF. CDR3 in DNA: TGTGCCAGCAGCTTAAGGTCAGGGGGCGCGGGCAATCAGCCCCAGCATTTT.

This chain links TRBV18 with TRBJ1-1; D not resolved. In germline, CDR1 is KGHSH, CDR2 LQKENI. V was pared by 6 bases and J by 1 base, with 12 bases between. The CDR3 has 14 residues. The CDR3 region has the DNA TGTGCCAGCTCGCCCTGGGCCCCGAACACTGAAGCTTTCTTT. Amino acids: CASSPWAPNTEAFF.